Only a few counts were recorded for the clone carrying this TCR beta chain. This sample is part of a study of T-cell reconstitution after alpha-beta-depleted transplantation in children. The CDR3 spans 15 residues. V lost 1 base and J lost 9, with 17 bases in between. In germline, CDR1 is SGHKS, CDR2 YYEKEE (reference sequence). During its preparation, the TCRbeta library received unique molecular identifiers. MiXCR was run by TCRdb on the PCR reads, yielding one entry per CDR3 protein. The table includes some 550,000 distinct CDR3 sequences, more than 20% detected once. The clonotype comes from a boy in the first two years of life who had a stem cell transplant for acute myeloid leukemia, so the T cells may come from the graft donor. The gene calls are TRBV5-5 and TRBJ2-1; D possibly corresponds to TRBD1 (6 bases). The specimen was PBMCs, mostly from graft donor cells, collected 360 days after TCRalphabeta/CD19-depleted stem cell transplant. This CDR3 is CASSLLRQGLSEQFF. CDR3 nucleotide sequence: TGTGCCAGCAGCTTGTTAAGGCAGGGGTTAAGTGAGCAGTTCTTC.